This TCR beta chain stems from a study of graft-versus-host responses after intestinal transplantation. With regard to this clone: Its antigen is unknown.

Only in-frame clones appear in the TCRdb table, and some are missing; sequencing was by immunoSEQ multiplex PCR. The sample lists 99,000 or so clones, 87% occurring once. Germline CDR1 reads SGDLS; CDR2 reads YYNGEE. This CDR3 is built from 13 residues. V lost 0 bases and J 9 bases, leaving 10 bases between the germline ends. The receptor was derived from a human donor who received an intestinal transplant. The sequencing used unstimulated CD4+ T cells sorted from spleen or lymph node cells, collected before intestinal transplant. V is TRBV9 and J is TRBJ1-5; unclear D gene. CDR3 bases: TGTGCCAGCAGCGTAGAAGACCGTCCGCCCCAGCATTTT. Protein: CASSVEDRPPQHF. Full variable domain (rest looked up from reference TRBV9 and TRBJ1-5): DSGVTQTPKHLITATGQRVTLRCSPRSGDLSVYWYQQSLDQGLQFLIQYYNGEERAKGNILERFSAQQFPDLHSELNLSSLELGDSALYFCASSVEDRPPQHFGDGTRLSIL.